This TCR beta chain came from a study of technical replicates of blood from four donors. Between the trimmed V and J ends, which lost 3 bases and 1 base, there was a span of 9 bases. The CDR3 loop spans 14 amino acids. Germline V gene data show CDR1 as SQVTM and CDR2 as ANQGSEA. This table comes from immunoSEQ multiplex PCR, and its TCRdb copy is limited to in-frame clones, with some not included. Of 70,000 to 85,000 clones in the sample, around 92% are singletons; the top ten hold 0.42%. This sequence originates from a human donor in good health. The chain carries TRBV29-1 and TRBJ2-2; possible D gene TRBD1, 5 bases. The sequenced material came from T cells isolated from PBMCs. CDR3 nucleotides: TGCAGCGTTGACGGCCAGGGGAACACCGGGGAGCTGTTTTTT. This translates into CSVDGQGNTGELFF.